This T cell receptor beta chain came from a study of post-analysis software for immune sequencing data. Whole-study context: Disease courses included relapsing-remitting, secondary progressive and progressive-relapsing multiple sclerosis.

With respect to this clonotype: The antigen remains undetermined.

The authors incorporated unique molecular identifiers into the TCR beta cDNA libraries. TCRdb itself ran the PCR reads through MiXCR, one entry per CDR3 protein. This table has about 400,000 distinct CDR3 sequences, approximately 33% appearing once. Findings and limits, study-wide: Multiple sclerosis was associated with a significant reduction in normalized Chao1 diversity relative to controls. Five TRBV segments, including TRBV5-6, TRBV5-1 and TRBV20-1, were more frequent in patients than controls.

The CDR3 sequence is 13 residues long. Trimming removed 7 bases from V and 5 bases from J, with 14 bases in between. This receptor was obtained from a girl under 18 with multiple sclerosis. This rearrangement joins TRBV12-3 or TRBV12-4 to TRBJ1-2; D is ambiguous. The sample was blood. In DNA, the CDR3 is TGTGCCAGCAATTCCTCGACGGATTATGGCTACACCTTC. Amino acid sequence: CASNSSTDYGYTF.